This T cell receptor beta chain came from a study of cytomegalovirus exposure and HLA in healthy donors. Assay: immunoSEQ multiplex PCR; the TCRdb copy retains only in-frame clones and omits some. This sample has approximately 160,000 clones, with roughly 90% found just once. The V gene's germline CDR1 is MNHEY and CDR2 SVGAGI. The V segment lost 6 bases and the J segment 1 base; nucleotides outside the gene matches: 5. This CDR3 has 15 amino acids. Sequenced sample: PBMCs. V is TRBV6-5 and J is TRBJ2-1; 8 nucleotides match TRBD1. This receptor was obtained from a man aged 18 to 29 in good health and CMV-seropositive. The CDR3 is CASRNYRGSYNEQFF. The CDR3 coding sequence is TGTGCCAGCAGGAACTACAGGGGGTCCTACAATGAGCAGTTCTTC.